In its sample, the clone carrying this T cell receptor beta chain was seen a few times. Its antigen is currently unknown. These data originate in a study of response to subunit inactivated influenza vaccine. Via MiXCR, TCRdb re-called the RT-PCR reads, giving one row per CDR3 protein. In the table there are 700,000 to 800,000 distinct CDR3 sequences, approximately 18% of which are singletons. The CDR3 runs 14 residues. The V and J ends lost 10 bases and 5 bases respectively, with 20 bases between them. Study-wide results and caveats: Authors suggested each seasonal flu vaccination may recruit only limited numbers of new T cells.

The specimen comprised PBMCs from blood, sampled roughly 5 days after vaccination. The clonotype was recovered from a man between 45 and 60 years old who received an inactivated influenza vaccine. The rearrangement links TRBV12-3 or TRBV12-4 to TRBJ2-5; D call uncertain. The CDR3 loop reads CATPTPMRGETQYF. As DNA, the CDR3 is TGTGCCACACCCACCCCTATGCGTGGGGAGACCCAGTACTTC.